The 25 T cell receptor beta chains below were found in one sample sequenced in a study of T cell responses to AZD1222 COVID-19 vaccine. Libraries were prepared by immunoSEQ multiplex PCR; TCRdb keeps only in-frame clonotypes and omits some of them. The sample has around 130,000 clones, about 91% seen once. The specimen was peripheral blood, collected 28 days after the second AZD1222 dose. The receptors come from an adult who received the AZD1222 COVID-19 vaccine.

The chain couples TRBV25-1 to TRBJ1-2; D call uncertain. The CDR3 runs to 8 residues. Germline assignment: CDR1 MGHDK and CDR2 SYGVNS. Trimming shortened V by 8 bases and J by 8 bases, and 3 bases separated the two germline ends. This CDR3 is CASGGYTF. CDR3 DNA sequence: TGTGCCAGCGGGGGCTACACCTTC.

The V call is TRBV5-8, the J call TRBJ1-3; no clear D gene. V lost 4 bases to trimming and J lost 0 bases, with 8 bases between them. The germline gives CDR1 SGHTS, CDR2 YDEGEE. This CDR3 comprises 14 residues. CDR3 sequence (DNA): TGTGCCAGCAGCACAGACTTCTCTGGAAACACCATATATTTT. This gives the protein CASSTDFSGNTIYF.

Concerning this clone itself: Other DNA variants within this sample encode the same CDR3. This chain uses TRBV2 with TRBJ1-1; TRBD1 matches 7 bases. Germline V gives CDR1 SNHLY, CDR2 FYNNEI. This CDR3 is built from 13 residues. The V gene end was trimmed by 4 bases and the J gene end by 1 base; junction bases not matched to a gene: 0. CDR3 DNA: TGTGCCAGCAGTGGACAGGGGAACACTGAAGCTTTCTTT. Protein sequence: CASSGQGNTEAFF.

The genes are TRBV6-6 and TRBJ1-1; D is ambiguous. Germline V gene sequence: CDR1 MNHNY, CDR2 SVGAGI (reference sequence). This CDR3 spans 14 amino acids. The ends were cut back, 0 bases at V and 4 bases at J, with 9 bases in the middle. CDR3 in amino acids: CASSYSRPGTEAFF. In nucleotides, the CDR3 is TGTGCCAGCAGTTACTCGAGACCAGGCACTGAAGCTTTCTTT.

The rearrangement uses TRBV5-4 and TRBJ2-4; D is perhaps TRBD2 (6 bases). This CDR3 has 13 residues. The germline gives CDR1 SGHNT, CDR2 YYREEE (reference sequence). Deletions cut 3 bases from V and 6 bases from J, with 10 bases between. CDR3 sequence (DNA): TGTGCCAGCAGCTGGGACGGGAGAAACATTCAGTACTTC. Its translation: CASSWDGRNIQYF.

J is TRBJ1-5 and V is TRBV7-3; 7 bases are shared with TRBD1. This CDR3 has 16 residues. The germline V gene encodes CDR1 SGHTA and CDR2 FQGTGA. The V and J ends lost 1 base and 7 bases, in that order; junction bases with no gene match: 10. CDR3 region: CASSLNGRGILQPQHF. The CDR3 DNA sequence: TGTGCCAGCAGCTTAAATGGCAGGGGGATTTTACAGCCCCAGCATTTT.

CDR3 protein: CASSTSSWYEQYF. CDR3 nucleotide sequence: TGTGCCAGCAGTACGTCTTCGTGGTACGAGCAGTACTTC. The chain uses TRBV12-3 or TRBV12-4 and TRBJ2-7, with D unresolved. Trimming took off 5 bases at V and 4 bases at J, with 12 bases between the two ends. This CDR3 is built from 13 residues.

The genes are TRBV19 and TRBJ1-2; D is unresolved. The CDR3 loop spans 13 amino acids. Germline loops: CDR1 LNHDA, CDR2 SQIVND (reference sequence). V was trimmed by 3 bases and J by 4 bases, leaving 9 bases between them. The CDR3 DNA follows: TGTGCCAGTAGTATGGGAGTTATCTATGGCTACACCTTC. Its translation is CASSMGVIYGYTF.

The V gene is TRBV19, the J gene TRBJ1-6, with 9 nucleotides matching TRBD1. Germline CDR1 reads LNHDA; CDR2 reads SQIVND (reference sequence). Trimming cost V 3 bases and J 5 bases; bases outside gene matches: 11. The CDR3 has 18 residues. CDR3 DNA sequence: TGTGCCAGTAGTATGCGGTTTAGACAGGGGGTGAATAATTCACCCCTCCACTTT. It encodes CASSMRFRQGVNNSPLHF.

V is TRBV4-1 and J is TRBJ1-2; TRBD1 might be the D (6 bases). This CDR3 comprises 15 residues. V lost 1 base, J lost 2 bases, and 11 bases lay in between. CDR1 is MGHRA, CDR2 YSYEKL, per germline. CDR3 coding DNA: TGCGCCAGCAGCCAAGCCGGGACATACAACTATGGCTACACCTTC. Protein: CASSQAGTYNYGYTF.

The chain uses TRBV12-3 or TRBV12-4 and TRBJ2-7, with 8 positions matching TRBD1. The CDR3 loop spans 12 amino acids. With V trimmed by 5 bases and J by 7 bases, 4 bases remained unmatched. The CDR3 region is CASSLQGGEQYF. DNA for the CDR3: TGTGCCAGCAGTCTACAGGGGGGTGAGCAGTACTTC.

The chain recombines TRBV3-1 (or the pseudogene TRBV3-2) with TRBJ1-2, with TRBD1 matching 9 bases. Germline values: CDR1 LGHDT, CDR2 YNNKEL (reference sequence). V trimming: 1 base; J trimming: 5 bases; junction bases outside the gene matches: 5. This CDR3 comprises 15 residues. This CDR3 reads CASSQGGGTGYGYTF. In DNA, the CDR3 is TGTGCCAGCAGCCAAGGGGGAGGGACAGGGTATGGCTACACCTTC.

The CDR3 spells CASTFLGVNYGYTF. The CDR3 DNA follows: TGTGCCAGCACCTTCTTAGGGGTCAACTATGGCTACACCTTC. The chain couples TRBV7-2 to TRBJ1-2; the D gene is possibly TRBD1 (5 bases). CDR1 and CDR2 (germline): SGHTA, FQGNSA. V was trimmed by 7 bases and J by 2 bases, leaving 14 bases between them. The CDR3 is 14 residues long.

J is TRBJ1-2 and V is TRBV7-6; 7 bases line up with TRBD1. V was pared by 5 bases and J by 2 bases, with 8 bases of the junction left unmatched. Germline CDR1 SGHVS, CDR2 FNYEAQ. The CDR3 totals 15 residues. In nucleotides, the CDR3 is TGTGCCAGCAGCCTCCGGACAGGATGGAACTATGGCTACACCTTC. It codes for CASSLRTGWNYGYTF.

This chain uses TRBV29-1 with TRBJ2-5, with a tentative D call TRBD1 (6 bases). The V end was cut by 7 bases, the J end by 3 bases, with 9 bases between. The CDR3 totals 11 residues. Germline lookup yields CDR1 SQVTM and CDR2 ANQGSEA. DNA for the CDR3: TGCAGCGCCGGACAGAAAGAGACCCAGTACTTC. Translating gives CSAGQKETQYF. Drawing the rest from reference TRBV29-1 and TRBJ2-5, the complete variable domain is SAVISQKPSRDICQRGTSLTIQCQVDSQVTMMFWYRQQPGQSLTLIATANQGSEATYESGFVIDKFPISRPNLTFSTLTVSNMSPEDSSIYLCSAGQKETQYFGPGTRLLVL.

The chain recombines TRBV12-3 or TRBV12-4 with TRBJ2-7; possibly TRBD2 for D (6 bases). This CDR3 comprises 13 residues. V was pared by 11 bases and J by 5 bases, with 19 bases between. CDR3 in DNA: TGTGCCTCCCCTCTGGCGGGAAACCACGAGCAGTACGTC. Protein: CASPLAGNHEQYV.

DNA of the CDR3: TGTGCCAGCAGCCACCGACGGAGTGGCTACACCTTC. This codes for CASSHRRSGYTF. The genes are TRBV3-1 (or the pseudogene TRBV3-2) and TRBJ1-2; D gene unclear. The CDR3 is 12 residues long. Trimming removed 3 bases from V and 7 bases from J, with 9 bases in between. Per the germline V gene, CDR1 is LGHDT and CDR2 is YNNKEL (reference sequence).

This clone was detected once. V gene TRBV18 combines with J gene TRBJ1-1, with 7 bases identical to TRBD1. This CDR3 has 15 residues. From germline, CDR1 is KGHSH and CDR2 LQKENI. Trimming took 3 bases from V and 4 from J; bases not matched to a gene: 8. The chain's CDR3 is CASSPPLRQGTEAFF. The CDR3 DNA follows: TGTGCCAGCTCACCTCCCTTGAGACAGGGCACTGAAGCTTTCTTT.

The table lists this clone with a few counts. The chain links TRBV10-2 to TRBJ1-2; 7 bases line up with TRBD1. Trimming cost V 4 bases and J 6 bases; bases outside gene matches: 2. The CDR3 runs to 12 residues. Germline CDR1 reads WSHSY; CDR2 reads SAAADI. The CDR3 sequence: CASSGQGNGYTF. DNA for the CDR3: TGCGCCAGCAGTGGACAGGGAAATGGCTACACCTTC.

The chain joins TRBV7-9 to TRBJ1-2; the match to TRBD1 covers 9 bases. CDR3 length equals 16 residues. V was clipped by 5 bases and J by 3 bases; unmatched bases: 10. Per the germline V gene, CDR1 is SEHNR and CDR2 is FQNEAQ (reference sequence). This CDR3 is CASSPQGGQGDYGYTF. In DNA, the CDR3 is TGTGCCAGCAGCCCACAAGGGGGACAGGGAGACTATGGCTACACCTTC. Filled out from reference TRBV7-9 and TRBJ1-2, the complete variable domain reads DTGVSQNPRHKITKRGQNVTFRCDPISEHNRLYWYRQTLGQGPEFLTYFQNEAQLEKSRLLSDRFSAERPKGSFSTLEIQRTEQGDSAMYLCASSPQGGQGDYGYTFGSGTRLTVV.

V usage is TRBV24-1 and J usage is TRBJ2-1; maybe TRBD2 (6 bases). With 1 base removed from V and 5 bases from J, the gap between germline ends came to 11 bases. The CDR3 contains 15 residues. Germline values: CDR1 KGHDR, CDR2 SFDVKD. This chain's CDR3 is CATSDFRGLNNEQFF. The CDR3 DNA reads as TGTGCCACCAGTGATTTTCGGGGGTTAAACAATGAGCAGTTCTTC.

The CDR3 bases are TGTGCCAGCAGCTGGAAGGGAAAGGACTATGGCTACACCTTC. It is translated as CASSWKGKDYGYTF. This chain uses TRBV5-4 with TRBJ1-2; D not certain. Per the germline V gene, CDR1 is SGHNT and CDR2 is YYREEE (reference sequence). With 3 bases removed from V and 3 bases from J, the gap between germline ends came to 12 bases. The CDR3 sequence is 14 residues long.

The chain employs TRBV6-5 and TRBJ2-1; the D is unclear. Germline CDR1 MNHEY, CDR2 SVGAGI. The V and J ends lost 5 bases and 4 bases respectively, with 12 bases between them. There are 14 residues in the CDR3. CDR3 DNA: TGTGCCAGCAGTCAAATCCCACTTTACAATGAGCAGTTCTTC. Translating it yields CASSQIPLYNEQFF.

The chain employs TRBV5-1 and TRBJ2-2; D is perhaps TRBD1 (6 bases). The CDR3 is 16 amino acids. The V gene lost 4 bases and the J gene lost 4 bases, with 17 bases spanning the gap. Looked up from germline, CDR1 is SGHRS and CDR2 is YFSETQ. The CDR3 DNA reads TGCGCCAGCAGCAAGGGCCAGGGGTCGGGCACCGGGGAGCTGTTTTTT. Translating it yields CASSKGQGSGTGELFF.

The sample holds a few counts of this clone. This chain joins TRBV2 and TRBJ2-7; a possible D gene is TRBD2 (7 bases). Germline V gives CDR1 SNHLY, CDR2 FYNNEI. The V end lost 10 bases, the J end lost 0 bases, and 13 bases lay between the germline ends. The CDR3 consists of 13 residues. Here the CDR3 reads CANAAGHSYEQYF. The CDR3 DNA sequence: TGTGCCAATGCAGCGGGACACTCCTACGAGCAGTACTTC.